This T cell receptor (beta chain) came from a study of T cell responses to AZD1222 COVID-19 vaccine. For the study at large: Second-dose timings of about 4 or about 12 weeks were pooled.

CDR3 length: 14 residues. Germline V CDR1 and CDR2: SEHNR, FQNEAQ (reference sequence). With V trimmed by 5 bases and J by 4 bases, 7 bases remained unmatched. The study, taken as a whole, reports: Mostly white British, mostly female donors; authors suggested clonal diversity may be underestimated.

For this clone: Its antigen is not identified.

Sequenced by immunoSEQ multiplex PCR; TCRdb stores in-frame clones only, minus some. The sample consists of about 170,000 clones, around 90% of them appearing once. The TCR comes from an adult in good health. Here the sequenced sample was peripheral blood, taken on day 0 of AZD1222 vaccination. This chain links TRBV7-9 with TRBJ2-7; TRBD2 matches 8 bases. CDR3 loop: CASSREGRRYEQYF. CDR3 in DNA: TGTGCCAGCAGCCGGGAGGGTCGACGGTACGAGCAGTACTTC.